Listed below are T cell receptor beta chains from one sample, sequenced in a study of blood T cell repertoires in COVID-19. Measured with immunoSEQ multiplex PCR; TCRdb has only the in-frame clones, and not every one. The table shows some 180,000 clones, with approximately 88% occurring only once. Sequencing was performed on peripheral blood. The source of these receptors is a man aged 40-50 years with acute or convalescent COVID-19. The CDR3 runs from the conserved cysteine through the conserved F or W. Each record gives: V gene, clone size, D gene, J gene, CDR3 protein, CDR3 DNA. A D gene is named only where the DNA matches it firmly. Only some rows state a clone size, as once, few, many or a class for expanded clones.

>TRBV27|.|TRBD1|TRBJ1-1
CASRQGGLNTEAFF
TGTGCCAGCCGACAGGGGGGATTGAACACTGAAGCTTTCTTT
>TRBV3-1/TRBV3-2|.|TRBD1|TRBJ2-2
CASSPFGTGANTGELFF
TGTGCCAGCAGCCCTTTCGGGACAGGGGCCAACACCGGGGAGCTGTTTTTT
>TRBV28|.|.|TRBJ1-4
CASGRTQTNEKLFF
TGTGCCAGCGGAAGGACACAAACTAATGAAAAACTGTTTTTT
>TRBV7-9|.|.|TRBJ2-7
CASSERNTKQYF
TGTGCCAGCAGCGAGAGAAATACGAAGCAGTACTTC
>TRBV5-1|.|.|TRBJ1-4
CASSESGTSTNEKLFF
TGCGCCAGCAGCGAGAGCGGGACTTCAACTAATGAAAAACTGTTTTTT
>TRBV10-1|.|TRBD2|TRBJ2-3
CASRIHGLAGGTDTQYF
TGCGCCAGCAGGATACACGGCCTAGCGGGGGGAACAGATACGCAGTATTTT
>TRBV6-1|.|.|TRBJ2-7
CASSERGDSSYEQYF
TGTGCCAGCAGTGAAAGGGGGGACAGCTCCTACGAGCAGTACTTC
>TRBV6-6|.|TRBD1|TRBJ1-2
CASSPTGGNYGYTF
TGTGCCAGCAGTCCGACAGGGGGTAACTATGGCTACACCTTC
>TRBV11-2|.|TRBD2|TRBJ2-1
CASRLAGGSYNEQFF
TGTGCCAGCAGGCTAGCGGGGGGGAGTTACAATGAGCAGTTCTTC
>TRBV5-4|.|TRBD1|TRBJ2-1
CASSLGTSGRGSGEQFF
TGTGCCAGCAGCTTGGGAACCTCGGGCAGGGGGTCAGGTGAGCAGTTCTTC
>TRBV4-1|.|TRBD2|TRBJ2-5
CASSQGQASGLQETQYF
TGCGCCAGCAGCCAAGGGCAGGCTAGCGGGCTACAAGAGACCCAGTACTTC
>TRBV11-2|.|TRBD2|TRBJ2-1
CASRLRGLAGLNEQFF
TGTGCCAGCAGATTAAGGGGACTAGCGGGGCTAAATGAGCAGTTCTTC
>TRBV7-9|.|.|TRBJ2-6
CASSRYMNSGANVLTF
TGTGCCAGCAGCAGATACATGAACTCTGGGGCCAACGTCCTGACTTTC
>TRBV4-2|.|TRBD2|TRBJ2-3
CASSRLAGGTDTQYF
TGTGCCAGCAGCCGTCTAGCGGGCGGCACAGATACGCAGTATTTT
>TRBV5-3|.|.|TRBJ2-7
CARSWRARTPVGEQYF
TGTGCCAGAAGCTGGAGGGCCAGGACACCCGTGGGAGAGCAGTACTTC
>TRBV7-9|.|.|TRBJ1-6
CASSPQGTYNSPLHF
TGTGCCAGCAGCCCCCAGGGGACCTATAATTCACCCCTCCACTTT
>TRBV5-1|.|TRBD1|TRBJ1-3
CASSDVQGSFGNTIYF
TGCGCCAGCAGCGACGTACAGGGGTCGTTTGGAAACACCATATATTTT
>TRBV6-5|.|TRBD2|TRBJ2-5
CASRSSGGQETQYF
TGTGCCAGCAGATCTAGCGGGGGGCAAGAGACCCAGTACTTC
>TRBV24-1|once|TRBD2|TRBJ2-1
CATSDSLAGAYNEQFF
TGTGCCACCAGTGATTCGCTAGCGGGGGCCTACAATGAGCAGTTCTTC
>TRBV19|.|TRBD2|TRBJ2-1
CASSQQEGGSNEQFF
TGTGCCAGTAGCCAACAGGAGGGCGGGAGCAATGAGCAGTTCTTC
>TRBV30|.|.|TRBJ1-5
CAWSGQNQPQHF
TGTGCCTGGAGTGGCCAGAATCAGCCCCAGCATTTT
>TRBV11-2|.|.|TRBJ1-1
CASSLSPAGGGTEAFF
TGTGCCAGCAGCTTAAGCCCCGCGGGGGGCGGCACTGAAGCTTTCTTT
>TRBV5-1|.|.|TRBJ1-6
CASSFWGPIQGSSSYNSPLHF
TGCGCCAGCAGCTTCTGGGGGCCTATTCAGGGGTCCAGCTCCTATAATTCACCCCTCCACTTT
>TRBV4-2|.|TRBD2|TRBJ2-3
CASSLFILLAGGHIADTQYF
TGTGCCAGCAGCCTTTTTATCCTACTAGCGGGGGGGCATATAGCAGATACGCAGTATTTT
>TRBV6-5|.|TRBD1|TRBJ1-2
CAGRDRGRTRGGYTF
TGTGCCGGCCGGGACAGGGGGCGAACAAGGGGTGGCTACACCTTC
>TRBV7-2|once|.|TRBJ1-2
CASSPSFGDDYGYTF
TGTGCCAGCAGCCCCTCCTTCGGGGATGACTATGGCTACACCTTC